Each of the 3 T cell receptor beta chains below was sequenced from the same sample in a study of CD8 T cells in ankylosing spondylitis. TCRdb re-called the 5' RACE reads through MiXCR, storing one row per CDR3 protein. Counted here are hundreds of thousands of distinct CDR3 sequences, approximately 10% occurring once; the ten biggest clones make up less than 0.65%. No antigen has been identified for these receptors. Study-wide findings and caveats: Blood from ankylosing spondylitis patients appeared to carry a characteristic roughly 8-variant TCR beta motif.

Material: blood, either unsorted or a sorted T cell fraction (not recorded which). These receptor sequences come from a male donor with ankylosing spondylitis.

The chain carries TRBV7-9 and TRBJ2-2; D gene unclear. This CDR3 spans 12 amino acids. Germline V gives CDR1 SEHNR, CDR2 FQNEAQ (reference sequence). V gave up 5 bases and J gave up 7 bases, with 8 bases separating them. CDR3 sequence: CASSPRVGELFF. The CDR3 nucleotides are TGTGCCAGCAGCCCTAGGGTCGGGGAGCTGTTTTTT.

The rearrangement joins TRBV6-1 to TRBJ1-1, with a tentative D call TRBD1 (5 bases). This CDR3 has 14 residues. Germline lookup yields CDR1 MNHNS and CDR2 SASEGT. The V and J ends lost 7 bases and 3 bases respectively, with 15 bases between them. Here the CDR3 DNA reads TGTGCCAGCACTGTTTTTCGGGGGGACACTGAAGCTTTCTTT. Residues: CASTVFRGDTEAFF.

This chain links TRBV5-1 with TRBJ2-7; 10 positions agree with TRBD2. Germline CDR1 reads SGHRS; CDR2 reads YFSETQ. The CDR3 is made up of 16 amino acids. Trimming removed 1 base from V and 1 base from J; junction bases left unmatched: 5. The CDR3 DNA is TGCGCCAGCAGCTTGTTTCAACTAGCGGGGTCCTACGAGCAGTACTTC. As protein: CASSLFQLAGSYEQYF.